This TCR beta chain was found in a study of T-cell reconstitution after alpha-beta-depleted transplantation in children. The authors prepared the TCRbeta library with unique molecular identifiers. Via MiXCR, TCRdb re-called the PCR reads, giving one row per CDR3 protein. This repertoire shows approximately 500,000 distinct CDR3 sequences, roughly a tenth found once; its top ten account for just over 2%. This clonotype turned up a few times. Trimming took 4 bases from V and 1 from J, leaving 7 bases between them. The V gene's germline CDR1 is WNHNN and CDR2 SYGVQD (reference sequence). The CDR3 sequence is 13 residues long.

J is TRBJ2-5 and V is TRBV10-1; D is unclear. The sequence was collected from a child aged 2-9 years with inherited bone marrow failure, due to receive a stem cell transplant. The specimen was PBMCs, collected before TCRalphabeta/CD19-depleted stem cell transplant. This CDR3 reads CASSASGQETQYF. In DNA, the CDR3 is TGCGCCAGCAGTGCCAGTGGCCAAGAGACCCAGTACTTC.